This entry concerns a single T cell receptor (beta chain). Its cognate antigen has yet to be identified. The record has no base qualities; no much larger clone is one base away. V and J are trimmed by 0 bases and 7 bases, and the gene matches miss 5 bases of the junction. For CDR1 and CDR2, the germline V gene lists SGHTA and FQGNSA. Including cysteine and phenylalanine, the CDR3 has 17 amino acids. Only the CDR3 portion is preserved as DNA: 51 bases, with reading frame beginning at the first base. This sample's time point label indicates: cycle 4 day 1 (C4D1), after 6 weeks of nivolumab. Every trial patient had relapsed after autologous stem cell transplantation, and cohorts A, B and C differed in prior brentuximab vedotin exposure. CD4+ T cells were purified from thawed PBMCs by magnetic negative selection with a Miltenyi CD4+ T cell isolation kit. A total of fewer than 65 patients with relapsed/refractory classical Hodgkin lymphoma made up the trial cohort, and each patient's best overall response was complete response, partial response or progressive disease. Trial patients were treated with single-agent nivolumab in the multi-cohort phase II CheckMate 205 trial. An independent review committee assessed best overall response by applying the 2007 International Working Group response criteria. Trial PBMCs were collected immediately before nivolumab initiation (C1D1) and during therapy at cycle 2 day 1 and cycle 4 day 1. Peripheral blood was collected in 8 mL Vacutainer Cell Preparation Tubes, from which PBMCs were isolated by centrifugation and then cryopreserved. Purified CD4+ and CD8+ fractions were prepared only for cases with an additional available PBMC sample. Magnetically labelled cells were removed on LS columns in a quadroMACS separator, and the flow-through was collected as the purified fraction.

This entry is derived from a study of PD-1 blockade in classical Hodgkin lymphoma (dated by TCRdb to 2019 to 2021). Study-level background: Nivolumab dosing was 3 mg/kg intravenously every 2 weeks, continuing until either disease progression or unacceptable toxicity. A peripheral blood immune signature of response to PD-1 blockade in classical Hodgkin lymphoma was defined using TCR beta sequencing and CyTOF.

What the research found in general, with its limitations: Lower diversity was seen in patients whose nivolumab began less than 1 year after ASCT, and these patients were left out of later analyses so that immune reconstitution would not confound the results. Among trial patients, those achieving complete response had baseline diversity similar to that of newly diagnosed patients, while diversity was significantly lower in partial responders and progressors. Baseline TCR diversity was reported to be lower in newly diagnosed patients than in healthy donors and to be lower still in relapsed/refractory patients. A significant rise by C4D1 was seen in CD4+ but not CD8+ TCR diversity (p=0.0027 vs p=0.16), with the rise being most apparent in complete responders (p=0.02). The study covered only a single clinical trial cohort, and the causes of the repertoire differences, possibly disease activity or prior therapy, were still not defined.

The Qiagen DNeasy kit was used to extract genomic DNA from unsorted PBMCs and from the negatively selected CD4+ and CD8+ fractions. Using primers that anneal to V and J segments, immunoSEQ multiplex PCR amplified the TCR beta CDR3 regions. A synthetic immune receptor repertoire was used to minimize amplification bias, and any remaining bias was removed computationally after sequencing. In the original analysis: Custom Python scripts were used to quantify repertoire diversity as the Shannon entropy index. Unsorted, CD4+ and CD8+ repertoires were analyzed separately, except in combined analyses where CD4+ and CD8+ sequences were merged in silico. Clonal expansion was defined as at least a 2-fold frequency increase after treatment relative to C1D1, with a pseudocount of 0.5 for undetected baseline clones. Singleton clones were defined as clones with 0 or 1 copy at C1D1, and non-singleton clones were defined as clones with 2 or more copies. By matching protein sequences in sorted samples from the same patient, clones expanded in unsorted samples were annotated as CD4+, CD8+ or unknown. Wilcoxon tests on paired samples were used to test changes in diversity from C1D1 to C4D1. This is the immuneACCESS table as TCRdb keeps it, with only in-frame sequences that have V and J called. A part of the clones is gone; compared with another copy, unresolved V genes explain less than half, and the rest is unexplained. V and J calls and clone size are those listed in that table; D and trimming were worked out from the DNA. This sample lists fewer than 35,000 clones; under 90% were detected once. The top ten constitute over 0.8% of the sample.

The chain uses TRBV7-2 and TRBJ2-1; TRBD2 fits 14 bases in the junction. The clonotype originates from a human donor with classical Hodgkin lymphoma. The sequenced sample was CD4+ T cells from blood, obtained before the fourth cycle of nivolumab. The CDR3 protein is CASSLATSGGAFNEQFF. The nucleotide sequence reads as follows: TGTGCCAGCAGCTTAGCGACTAGCGGGGGGGCTTTTAATGAGCAGTTCTTC.